What follows describes a single TCR beta chain. This sample includes further DNA sequences coding for the same CDR3. The sample originates from a study of T cell changes during pregnancy in multiple sclerosis. This CDR3 has 13 residues. Germline V gives CDR1 SEHNR, CDR2 FQNEAQ (reference sequence). V gave up 5 bases and J gave up 2 bases, with 9 bases separating them. Using immunoSEQ multiplex PCR, the repertoire was profiled, and TCRdb retains in-frame clones only, with some absent. The sample has about 100,000 clones, almost 95% seen once. The V call is TRBV7-9, the J call TRBJ2-5, with a tentative D call TRBD1 (5 bases). The input for sequencing was peripheral blood, taken before pregnancy. The sequence was obtained from a female donor with multiple sclerosis, enrolled in a pregnancy study. CDR3: CASSRQPQETQYF. The CDR3 bases are TGTGCCAGCAGCAGACAGCCTCAAGAGACCCAGTACTTC. Filled out from reference TRBV7-9 and TRBJ2-5, the complete variable domain reads DTGVSQNPRHKITKRGQNVTFRCDPISEHNRLYWYRQTLGQGPEFLTYFQNEAQLEKSRLLSDRFSAERPKGSFSTLEIQRTEQGDSAMYLCASSRQPQETQYFGPGTRLLVL.